One sample yielded the 27 T cell receptor beta chains listed below, sequenced in a study of blood T cell repertoires in COVID-19. The protocol was immunoSEQ multiplex PCR, while the TCRdb copy is restricted to in-frame clones and leaves out a portion. The profile shows fewer than 200,000 clones, around three quarters of them singletons. The sequencing sample was made of PBMCs or T cells enriched from blood (not recorded which). Receptors originate from a woman in her 70s in a cohort exposed to, infected with or recovered from COVID-19 (not recorded which).

The genes are TRBV5-1 and TRBJ1-2; 9 bases are shared with TRBD1. Germline V CDR1 and CDR2: SGHRS, YFSETQ. This CDR3 has 12 residues. V lost 4 bases and J lost 8; bases outside the gene matches: 3. The CDR3 loop is CASSPGQGGYTF. DNA of the CDR3: TGCGCCAGCAGCCCGGGACAGGGAGGCTACACCTTC.

The V call is TRBV5-1, the J call TRBJ1-2, with D possibly matching TRBD1 (6 bases). CDR1 SGHRS and CDR2 YFSETQ come from the germline V gene. Trimming removed 7 bases from V and 0 bases from J, with 10 bases in between. The length of the CDR3 is 13 residues. The CDR3 nucleotides are TGCGCCAGCGCGGGGGCATCTAACTATGGCTACACCTTC. Amino acids: CASAGASNYGYTF.

The chain couples TRBV2 to TRBJ2-2; 8 nucleotides line up with TRBD1. The CDR3 extends over 13 amino acids. Germline V lookup: CDR1 SNHLY, CDR2 FYNNEI. J lost 6 bases, V lost 7 bases, and 4 bases had no gene match. For the CDR3, the DNA is TGTGCCAGCATCCCGGACAGGGCCGGGGAGCTGTTTTTT. Its protein product is CASIPDRAGELFF. The full variable domain, rest sourced from reference TRBV2 and TRBJ2-2, is EPEVTQTPSHQVTQMGQEVILRCVPISNHLYFYWYRQILGQKVEFLVSFYNNEISEKSEIFDDQFSVERPDGSNFTLKIRSTKLEDSAMYFCASIPDRAGELFFGEGSRLTVL.

This clone was counted only a few times. The chain carries TRBV5-5 and TRBJ1-5; no clear D. Deletions cut 0 bases from V and 5 bases from J, with 6 bases between. Germline CDR1 and CDR2: SGHKS and YYEKEE (reference sequence). There are 13 residues in the CDR3. The CDR3: CASSLDPDQPQHF. The DNA of the CDR3 is TGTGCCAGCAGCTTGGACCCAGATCAGCCCCAGCATTTT.

This chain connects TRBV3-1 (or the pseudogene TRBV3-2) to TRBJ2-1; TRBD1 might be the D (6 bases). CDR1 LGHDT and CDR2 YNNKEL come from the germline V gene (reference sequence). Trimming took off 3 bases at V and 9 bases at J, with 12 bases between the two ends. The CDR3 consists of 13 residues. The CDR3, as DNA: TGTGCCAGCAGCCATTTACAGGGCGGTGAGCAGTTCTTC. Protein: CASSHLQGGEQFF.

V and J are TRBV5-4 and TRBJ2-1, with TRBD2 identical over 10 bases. The CDR3 extends over 16 amino acids. V was pared by 3 bases and J by 7 bases, with 10 bases of the junction left unmatched. Germline V gene data show CDR1 as SGHNT and CDR2 as YYREEE (reference sequence). As DNA, the CDR3 is TGTGCCAGCAGCTCCGATAGCGGGGGGCCCGTAAATGAGCAGTTCTTC. As protein: CASSSDSGGPVNEQFF. The full variable domain, completed using reference TRBV5-4 and TRBJ2-1, is ETGVTQSPTHLIKTRGQQVTLRCSSQSGHNTVSWYQQALGQGPQFIFQYYREEENGRGNFPPRFSGLQFPNYSSELNVNALELDDSALYLCASSSDSGGPVNEQFFGPGTRLTVL.

The chain employs TRBV27 and TRBJ2-7; 8 bases are shared with TRBD2. CDR3 length equals 14 residues. V lost 8 bases, J lost 4 bases, and 10 bases stayed unmatched. Germline V lookup: CDR1 MNHEY, CDR2 SMNVEV (reference sequence). CDR3 sequence: CASGTGTRSYEQYF. The CDR3 DNA sequence: TGTGCCAGCGGCACCGGGACTAGGAGTTACGAGCAGTACTTC.

The chain combines TRBV7-8 with TRBJ2-3, with 8 bases aligning to TRBD2. The V gene end was trimmed by 5 bases and the J gene end by 2 bases; junction bases not matched to a gene: 6. This CDR3 comprises 15 residues. Germline CDR1 SGHVS, CDR2 FQNEAQ. CDR3 in DNA: TGTGCCAGCAGCAGTAGCGGGACCTACACAGATACGCAGTATTTT. This encodes CASSSSGTYTDTQYF.

The V and J genes are TRBV30 and TRBJ2-5; tentatively, D is TRBD2 (6 bases). The CDR3 sequence is 13 residues long. Germline-derived CDR1 and CDR2 are GTSNPN and SVGIG (reference sequence). Trimming pared 2 bases from V and 2 bases from J, leaving 9 bases between. DNA for the CDR3: TGTGCCTGGAGTATAGCGGTTCAAGAGACCCAGTACTTC. Protein product: CAWSIAVQETQYF.

The chain employs TRBV7-8 and TRBJ2-1, with 11 bases that match TRBD2. The CDR3 length is 16 residues. The V gene's germline CDR1 is SGHVS and CDR2 FQNEAQ. V gave up 5 bases and J gave up 10 bases; unmatched junction bases: 13. The CDR3 DNA reads TGTGCCAGCAGCCCTCAGACTAGCGGGATTCTAACCGAGCAGTTCTTC. Residues: CASSPQTSGILTEQFF.

The rearrangement uses TRBV2 and TRBJ2-2; D might be TRBD2 (5 bases). V was trimmed by 8 bases and J by 5 bases, leaving 12 bases between them. The CDR3 is made up of 13 amino acids. CDR1 SNHLY and CDR2 FYNNEI come from the germline V gene. The CDR3 nucleotides are TGTGCCAGCGGAGCGGATCCTACCGGGGAGCTGTTTTTT. Residues: CASGADPTGELFF.

This clone was seen a few times. The genes are TRBV24-1 and TRBJ2-1; D is perhaps TRBD2 (5 bases). The CDR3 runs 16 residues. Germline lookup yields CDR1 KGHDR and CDR2 SFDVKD. V lost 4 bases and J 4 bases, leaving 16 bases between the germline ends. The CDR3 DNA follows: TGTGCCACCAGTGACCCTAGCCGGAGGTTTTACAATGAGCAGTTCTTC. Translated, it gives CATSDPSRRFYNEQFF.

The CDR3 region is CASSTQGVDGYTF. The CDR3 nucleotides are TGTGCCAGCAGCACACAGGGCGTGGATGGCTACACCTTC. The J gene is TRBJ1-2, the V gene TRBV28; TRBD1 is a possible D gene (6 bases). The V gene lost 6 bases and the J gene lost 6 bases, with 14 bases spanning the gap. Per germline, CDR1 MDHEN and CDR2 SYDVKM. The CDR3 has 13 residues.

The rearrangement joins TRBV6-6 to TRBJ1-1; D gene unclear. The germline V and J ends were trimmed by 2 bases and 8 bases, with 12 bases remaining between them. This CDR3 is built from 13 residues. In germline, CDR1 is MNHNY, CDR2 SVGAGI (reference sequence). DNA of the CDR3: TGTGCCAGCAGTTACCCCCCCGGGAGCGAAGCTTTCTTT. Its protein product is CASSYPPGSEAFF.

This chain connects TRBV10-3 to TRBJ1-1; TRBD1 aligns across 8 bases. The junction had 9 bases not matched to a gene; V was cut back by 11 bases and J by 4 bases. Germline V gene sequence: CDR1 ENHRY, CDR2 SYGVKD. CDR3 length equals 13 residues. The CDR3 DNA reads TGTGCCGCTGGACAGGGTATGAGCACTGAAGCTTTCTTT. It yields the protein CAAGQGMSTEAFF.

The chain combines TRBV2 with TRBJ1-6, with TRBD1 identical over 7 bases. Per germline, CDR1 SNHLY and CDR2 FYNNEI. After removal of 4 bases from V and 3 bases from J, the junction contained 0 bases not matched to a gene. CDR3 length: 14 residues. CDR3 protein: CASSGTGYNSPLHF. The CDR3 DNA reads as TGTGCCAGCAGTGGGACAGGCTATAATTCACCCCTCCACTTT.

This chain uses TRBV5-1 with TRBJ2-6; D possibly corresponds to TRBD1 (6 bases). CDR1 is SGHRS, CDR2 YFSETQ, per germline. The CDR3 is 15 residues long. The V end lost 1 base, the J end lost 2 bases, and 7 bases lay between the germline ends. CDR3 protein: CASSLRDTGANVLTF. The CDR3 DNA follows: TGCGCCAGCAGCTTGCGGGACACTGGGGCCAACGTCCTGACTTTC.

The J gene is TRBJ2-2, the V gene TRBV7-9, with 8 bases that match TRBD2. Germline trimming cut 6 bases from V and 5 bases from J; bases unmatched to any gene: 5. The CDR3 runs to 14 residues. Germline assignment: CDR1 SEHNR and CDR2 FQNEAQ (reference sequence). The CDR3 here is CASSTGLGTGELFF. In DNA form, the CDR3 reads TGTGCCAGCAGTACGGGACTAGGGACCGGGGAGCTGTTTTTT.

As for this clone: The same CDR3 can be traced to other DNA sequences in this sample. The J gene is TRBJ1-2, the V gene TRBV6-5; tentatively, D is TRBD1 (6 bases). The germline V gene has CDR1 MNHEY and CDR2 SVGAGI. The V end was cut by 2 bases, the J end by 5 bases, with 9 bases between. There are 13 residues in the CDR3. The CDR3 sequence is CASSYLQGYGYTF. The DNA of the CDR3 is TGTGCCAGCAGTTACCTCCAGGGGTATGGCTACACCTTC.

The V and J genes are TRBV27 and TRBJ2-7; a possible D gene is TRBD1 (5 bases). From germline, CDR1 is MNHEY and CDR2 SMNVEV (reference sequence). This CDR3 is 14 amino acids long. Trimming took 4 bases from V and 2 from J, leaving 12 bases between them. Written as DNA, the CDR3 is TGTGCCAGCAGTTCACAGGTCTCCGCCTACGAGCAGTACTTC. Translation gives CASSSQVSAYEQYF.

This clone was observed a handful of times. The chain recombines TRBV20-1 with TRBJ1-6; D is ambiguous. The CDR3 is 13 amino acids. The V gene's germline CDR1 is DFQATT and CDR2 SNEGSKA (reference sequence). With 5 bases removed from V and 4 bases from J, the gap between germline ends came to 9 bases. The CDR3 region is CSACDSYNSPLHF. CDR3 sequence (DNA): TGCAGTGCTTGTGATTCATATAATTCACCCCTCCACTTT.

This chain connects TRBV5-1 to TRBJ2-5; 8 nucleotides align to TRBD2. Germline loops: CDR1 SGHRS, CDR2 YFSETQ. Trimming took 4 bases from V and 5 from J; bases not matched to a gene: 4. The length of the CDR3 is 13 residues. CDR3 DNA: TGCGCCAGCAGCCGGGAGGGCCACGAGACCCAGTACTTC. Its translation: CASSREGHETQYF.

This clone was observed a few times. The chain joins TRBV10-1 to TRBJ1-1; D uncertain. Trimming pared 5 bases from V and 1 base from J, leaving 8 bases between. CDR3 length: 13 residues. In germline, CDR1 is WNHNN, CDR2 SYGVQD (reference sequence). For the CDR3, the DNA is TGCGCCAGCAGTCTCTCGGGGAACACTGAAGCTTTCTTT. As protein: CASSLSGNTEAFF.

The chain employs TRBV2 and TRBJ2-2; TRBD2 aligns across 12 bases. Germline-derived CDR1 and CDR2 are SNHLY and FYNNEI. Trimming took 4 bases from V and 5 from J; bases not matched to a gene: 5. The CDR3 runs to 16 residues. CDR3: CASSVLAGGRTGELFF. As DNA, the CDR3 is TGTGCCAGCAGTGTCCTAGCGGGAGGGCGAACCGGGGAGCTGTTTTTT.

The chain carries TRBV7-9 and TRBJ1-4; 7 positions agree with TRBD1. CDR3 length: 16 residues. Losses at the gene ends were 5 bases for V and 0 bases for J; bases not matched to a gene: 6. In germline, CDR1 is SEHNR, CDR2 FQNEAQ (reference sequence). CDR3 sequence reads: CASSHIGQATNEKLFF. The CDR3 region has the DNA TGTGCCAGCAGCCACATCGGACAGGCAACTAATGAAAAACTGTTTTTT.

Here the CDR3 DNA reads TGCGCCAGCAGCTTGGCTCCTACTAGCTCCTACAATGAGCAGTTCTTC. It encodes CASSLAPTSSYNEQFF. The chain carries TRBV5-1 and TRBJ2-1; possible D gene TRBD2, 5 bases. Germline loops: CDR1 SGHRS, CDR2 YFSETQ. V gave up 0 bases and J gave up 0 bases, with 10 bases separating them. This CDR3 spans 16 amino acids. The full variable domain, its missing parts supplied by reference TRBV5-1 and TRBJ2-1, is KAGVTQTPRYLIKTRGQQVTLSCSPISGHRSVSWYQQTPGQGLQFLFEYFSETQRNKGNFPGRFSGRQFSNSRSEMNVSTLELGDSALYLCASSLAPTSSYNEQFFGPGTRLTVL.

The chain recombines TRBV7-2 with TRBJ1-1, with D possibly being TRBD1 (6 bases). Trimming stripped 2 bases from V and 1 base from J, with 8 bases between. Looked up from germline, CDR1 is SGHTA and CDR2 is FQGNSA. The CDR3 has 14 amino acids. This CDR3 is CASSLRGANTEAFF. CDR3 bases: TGTGCCAGCAGCTTACGGGGGGCGAACACTGAAGCTTTCTTT.